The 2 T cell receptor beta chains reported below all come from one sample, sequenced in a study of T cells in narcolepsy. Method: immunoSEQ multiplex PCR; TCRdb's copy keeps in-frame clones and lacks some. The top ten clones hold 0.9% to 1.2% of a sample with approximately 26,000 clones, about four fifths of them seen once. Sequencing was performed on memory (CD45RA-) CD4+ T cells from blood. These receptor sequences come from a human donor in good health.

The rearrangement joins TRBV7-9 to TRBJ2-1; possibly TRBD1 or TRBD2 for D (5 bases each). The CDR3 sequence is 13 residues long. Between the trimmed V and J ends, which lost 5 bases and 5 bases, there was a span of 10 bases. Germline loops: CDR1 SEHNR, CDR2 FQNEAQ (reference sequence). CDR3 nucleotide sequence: TGTGCCAGCAGCCGGGACCTCAACAATGAGCAGTTCTTC. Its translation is CASSRDLNNEQFF.

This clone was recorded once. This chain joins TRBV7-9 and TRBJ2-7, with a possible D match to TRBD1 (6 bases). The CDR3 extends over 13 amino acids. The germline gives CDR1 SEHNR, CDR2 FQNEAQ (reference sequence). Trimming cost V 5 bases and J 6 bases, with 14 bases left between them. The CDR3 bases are TGTGCCAGCAGCCCGAGACAGGTTTTCGAGCAGTACTTC. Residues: CASSPRQVFEQYF.